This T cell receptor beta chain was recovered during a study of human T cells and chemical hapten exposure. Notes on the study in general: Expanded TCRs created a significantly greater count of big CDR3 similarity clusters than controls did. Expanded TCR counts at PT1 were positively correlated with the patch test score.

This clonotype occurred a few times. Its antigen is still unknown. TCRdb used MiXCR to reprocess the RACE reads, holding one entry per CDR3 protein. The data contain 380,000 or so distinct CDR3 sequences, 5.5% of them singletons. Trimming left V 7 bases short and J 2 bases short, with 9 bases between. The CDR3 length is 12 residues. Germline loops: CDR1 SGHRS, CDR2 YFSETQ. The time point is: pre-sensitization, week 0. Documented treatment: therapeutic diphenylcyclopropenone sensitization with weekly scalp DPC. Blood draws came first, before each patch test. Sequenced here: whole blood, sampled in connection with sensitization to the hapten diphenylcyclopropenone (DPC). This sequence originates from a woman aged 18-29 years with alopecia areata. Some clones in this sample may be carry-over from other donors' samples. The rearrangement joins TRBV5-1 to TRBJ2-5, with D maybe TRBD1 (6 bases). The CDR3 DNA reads TGCGCCAGCGGGACATTACAAGAGACCCAGTACTTC. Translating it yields CASGTLQETQYF. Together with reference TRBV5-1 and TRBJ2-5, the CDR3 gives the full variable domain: KAGVTQTPRYLIKTRGQQVTLSCSPISGHRSVSWYQQTPGQGLQFLFEYFSETQRNKGNFPGRFSGRQFSNSRSEMNVSTLELGDSALYLCASGTLQETQYFGPGTRLLVL.